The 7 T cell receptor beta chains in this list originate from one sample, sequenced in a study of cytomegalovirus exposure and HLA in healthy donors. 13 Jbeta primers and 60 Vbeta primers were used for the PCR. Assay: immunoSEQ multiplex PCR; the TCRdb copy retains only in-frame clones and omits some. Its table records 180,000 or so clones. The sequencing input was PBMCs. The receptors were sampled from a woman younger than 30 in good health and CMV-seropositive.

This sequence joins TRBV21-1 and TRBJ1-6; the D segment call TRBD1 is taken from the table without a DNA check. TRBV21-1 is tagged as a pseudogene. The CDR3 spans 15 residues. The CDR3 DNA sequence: TGTGCCAGGAGGACAGGGGACCCAACCGATTCACCCCTCCACTTT. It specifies CARRTGDPTDSPLHF.

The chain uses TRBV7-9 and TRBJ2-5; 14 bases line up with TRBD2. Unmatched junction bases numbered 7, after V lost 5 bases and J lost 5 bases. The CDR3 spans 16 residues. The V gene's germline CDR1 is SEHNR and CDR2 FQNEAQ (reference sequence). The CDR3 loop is CASSPRLAGGGETQYF. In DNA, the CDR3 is TGTGCCAGCAGCCCCCGACTAGCGGGAGGGGGGGAGACCCAGTACTTC.

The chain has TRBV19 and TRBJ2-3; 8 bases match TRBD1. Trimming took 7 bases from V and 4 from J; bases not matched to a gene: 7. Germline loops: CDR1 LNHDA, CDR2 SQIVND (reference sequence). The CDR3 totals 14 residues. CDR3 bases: TGTGCCAGTAAGCAGGACAGGGTTTCAGATACGCAGTATTTT. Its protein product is CASKQDRVSDTQYF.

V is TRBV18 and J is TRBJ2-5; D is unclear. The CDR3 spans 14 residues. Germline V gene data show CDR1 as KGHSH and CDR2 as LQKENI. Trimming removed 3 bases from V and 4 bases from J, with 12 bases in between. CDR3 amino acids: CASSPSSYGETQYF. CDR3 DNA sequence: TGTGCCAGCTCACCTTCTTCCTATGGAGAGACCCAGTACTTC.

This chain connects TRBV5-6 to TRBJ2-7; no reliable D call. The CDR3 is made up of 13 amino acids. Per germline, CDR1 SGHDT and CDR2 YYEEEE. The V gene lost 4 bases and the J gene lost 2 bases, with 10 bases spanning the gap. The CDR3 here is CASSPLGTYEQYF. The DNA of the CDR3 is TGTGCCAGCAGCCCCCTAGGAACCTACGAGCAGTACTTC.

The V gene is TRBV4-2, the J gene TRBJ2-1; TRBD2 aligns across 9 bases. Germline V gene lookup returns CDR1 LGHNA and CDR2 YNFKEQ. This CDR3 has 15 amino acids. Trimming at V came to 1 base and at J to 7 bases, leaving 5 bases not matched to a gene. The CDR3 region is CASSQGREGRNEQFF. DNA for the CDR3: TGTGCCAGCAGCCAAGGGCGGGAGGGCCGTAATGAGCAGTTCTTC.

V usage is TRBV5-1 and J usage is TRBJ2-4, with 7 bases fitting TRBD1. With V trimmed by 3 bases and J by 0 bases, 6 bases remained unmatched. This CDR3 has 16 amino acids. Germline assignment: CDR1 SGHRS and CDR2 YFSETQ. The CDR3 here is CASSSTGSGAKNIQYF. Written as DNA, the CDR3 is TGCGCCAGCAGCTCGACAGGGTCGGGAGCCAAAAACATTCAGTACTTC.